This T cell receptor beta chain is from a study of identical twins. Study outcomes and limitations: Fewer insertions characterized abundant cord blood beta clonotypes, whereas memory repertoires showed none.

Trimming removed 7 bases at V and 4 bases at J, with 15 bases between. The CDR3 spans 14 residues. CDR1 is LGHDT and CDR2 is YNNKEL in the germline V gene (reference sequence). Using its own MiXCR run on the 5' RACE reads, TCRdb lists one record per CDR3 protein. The data contain 520,000 or so distinct CDR3 sequences, 20% to 25% of them singletons. A word on this clonotype: Its antigen remains unidentified.

This same sample was also taken into another study, of T cells expressing NK-cell markers. That paper states: A handful of donors likewise had their CD3+CD56-NKG2C+ fraction led by these clonotypes.

The source is a woman between 18 and 30 years old in good health. Sequenced input: CD4+ T cells sorted from blood. This chain connects TRBV3-1 to TRBJ2-3, with D hard to call. CDR3 sequence: CASTLGPGPDTQYF. The CDR3 region has the DNA TGTGCCAGCACCCTCGGACCAGGCCCAGATACGCAGTATTTT.